This TCR beta chain appears in the sequencing data of a study of T cells after yellow fever vaccination. Study details: Fractions with few cells were prepared using SMART-Seq v4 Ultra Low Input.

Study findings and constraints: Some clonotypes were seen in both the CD4 and the CD8 compartments. These made up a small share and likely arose from convergent recombination. The secondary response peaked faster, at day 5 versus 15, but was weaker.

The TCR cDNA carried a universal primer site and UMIs from 5'RACE template switching. TCRdb reanalysed the 5' RACE reads using MiXCR and keeps one entry per CDR3 protein. The table includes about 630,000 distinct CDR3 sequences, about 12% detected once. A note on this clonotype: Its target is unknown.

The germline V and J ends were trimmed by 1 base and 2 bases, with 7 bases remaining between them. The CDR3 has 14 amino acids. The germline V gene encodes CDR1 SGHTA and CDR2 FQGNSA. This material consisted of PBMCs, taken on the day of the yellow fever booster vaccination. V and J are TRBV7-2 and TRBJ2-3; D gene unclear. The TCR comes from a young man who received the YFV17D yellow fever vaccine. CDR3 residues: CASSLVQTTDTQYF. DNA of the CDR3: TGTGCCAGCAGCTTAGTTCAGACCACAGATACGCAGTATTTT.